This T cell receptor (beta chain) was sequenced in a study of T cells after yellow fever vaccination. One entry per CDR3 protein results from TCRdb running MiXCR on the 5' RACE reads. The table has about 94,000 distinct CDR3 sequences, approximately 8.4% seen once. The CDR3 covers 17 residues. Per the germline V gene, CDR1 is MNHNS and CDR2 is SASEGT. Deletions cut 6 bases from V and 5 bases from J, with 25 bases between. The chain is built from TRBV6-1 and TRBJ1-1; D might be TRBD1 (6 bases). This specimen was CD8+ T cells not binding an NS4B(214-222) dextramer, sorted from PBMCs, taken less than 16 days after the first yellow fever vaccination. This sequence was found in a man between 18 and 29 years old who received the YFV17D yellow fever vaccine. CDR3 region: CASSPTGTRIGGTEAFF. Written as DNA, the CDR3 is TGTGCCAGCAGCCCAACCGGGACACGGATAGGGGGGACTGAAGCTTTCTTT.